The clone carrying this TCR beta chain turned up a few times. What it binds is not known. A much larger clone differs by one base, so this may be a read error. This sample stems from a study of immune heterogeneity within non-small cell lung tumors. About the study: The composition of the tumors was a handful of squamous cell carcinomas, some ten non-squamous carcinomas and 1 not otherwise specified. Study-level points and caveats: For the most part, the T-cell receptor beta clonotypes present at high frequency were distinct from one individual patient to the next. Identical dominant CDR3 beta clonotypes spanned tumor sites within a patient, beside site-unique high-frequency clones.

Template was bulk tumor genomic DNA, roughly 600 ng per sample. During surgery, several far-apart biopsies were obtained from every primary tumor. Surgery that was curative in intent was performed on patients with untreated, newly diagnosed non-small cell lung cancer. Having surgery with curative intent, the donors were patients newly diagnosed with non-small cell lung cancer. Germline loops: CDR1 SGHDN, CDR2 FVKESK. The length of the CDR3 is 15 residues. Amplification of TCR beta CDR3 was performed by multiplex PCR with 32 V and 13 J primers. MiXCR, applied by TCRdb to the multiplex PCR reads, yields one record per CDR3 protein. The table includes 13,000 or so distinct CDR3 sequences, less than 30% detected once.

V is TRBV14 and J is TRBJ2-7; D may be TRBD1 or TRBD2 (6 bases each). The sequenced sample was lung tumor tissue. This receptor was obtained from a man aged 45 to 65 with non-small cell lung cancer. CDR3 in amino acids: CASSRERGAVYGQYF. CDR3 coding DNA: TGTGCCAGCAGCCGAGAAAGGGGGGCAGTCTACGGGCAGTACTTC.